A selection of T cell receptor beta chains follows, all from one sample in a study of T cell repertoires in cytomegalovirus infection. Each CDR3 protein is one row after TCRdb ran MiXCR on the reads. Altogether about 570,000 distinct CDR3 sequences are present, roughly 43% being singletons, with the ten largest covering over 45%. Their specific antigens are unknown. Sequences were derived from cultured PBMCs, sampled from culture after CMV antigen stimulation. The receptors come from a human donor in good health (CMV status not recorded). Some clones in this sample may be carry-over from other donors' samples. CDR3s include the opening cysteine and the closing phenylalanine or tryptophan. The D gene is left open where the match is weak. Clone size appears in some rows only: once, few, many, or a class for an expanded clone.

clone_size	v_call	j_call	d_call	cdr3_nt	cdr3_aa
-	TRBV20-1	TRBJ2-2	-	TGCAGTGCTAGACCGTACGACAGCACCGGGGAGCTGTTTTTT	CSARPYDSTGELFF
few	TRBV10-3	TRBJ1-2	TRBD1	TGTGCCATCAGTGAGCCTTTACAGGGGGCGGGCGGCTACACCTTC	CAISEPLQGAGGYTF
few	TRBV28	TRBJ2-4	-	TGTGCCAGCAGTTCCCTGCCGGCAGGAGGGGCCAAAAACATTCAGTACTTC	CASSSLPAGGAKNIQYF
few	TRBV5-4	TRBJ2-7	TRBD1	TGTGCCAGCAGACTCGACAGGGGGACCTCCTACGAGCAGTACTTC	CASRLDRGTSYEQYF
-	TRBV6-6	TRBJ2-7	TRBD1	TGTGCCACCACCACCGGGACAGGGGCTTACGAGCAGTACTTC	CATTTGTGAYEQYF
few	TRBV7-2	TRBJ2-7	-	TGTGCCAGCAGCTTAGCAGCAGGCCGCGACGAGCAGTACTTC	CASSLAAGRDEQYF
few	TRBV7-8	TRBJ1-2	-	TGTGCCAGCAGCTCCTCCGGTTTTGGGAATAACTATGGCTACACCTTC	CASSSSGFGNNYGYTF
-	TRBV10-3	TRBJ1-1	-	TGTGCCATCAGTGAGTCGTTTGGAGCGAACACTGAAGCTTTCTTT	CAISESFGANTEAFF
few	TRBV7-9	TRBJ1-1	-	TGTGCCAGCAGCCGAAACAGGGACACTGAAGCTTTCTTT	CASSRNRDTEAFF
few	TRBV2	TRBJ1-1	-	TGTGCCAGCACCGTGAGGGAAGCGAACACTGAAGCTTTCTTT	CASTVREANTEAFF
few	TRBV15	TRBJ2-3	TRBD2	TGTGCCACCAGCAGAGCCCTAGCGGGGGGCCCAGATACGCAGTATTTT	CATSRALAGGPDTQYF
few	TRBV7-2	TRBJ2-1	-	TGTGCCACCGCCCTAGGGGGTAGCTCCTACAATGAGCAGTTCTTC	CATALGGSSYNEQFF
-	TRBV7-2	TRBJ2-1	TRBD2	TGTGCCAGCAGCCAGCGAGGCGGGAGAGGGCACAATGAGCAGTTCTTC	CASSQRGGRGHNEQFF
-	TRBV7-2	TRBJ2-1	TRBD2	TGTGCCAGCAGCCGGGATGAAAGAGCGGGGCCCAATGAGCAGTTCTTC	CASSRDERAGPNEQFF
few	TRBV7-8	TRBJ1-2	-	TGTGCCAGCAGCTTGAGCAGGCAAACTCAGATCTATGGCTACACCTTC	CASSLSRQTQIYGYTF
-	TRBV27	TRBJ2-5	TRBD2	TGTGCCAGCACCACCCTCACGGGGGGGGGGGAGACCCAGTACTTC	CASTTLTGGGETQYF
-	TRBV9	TRBJ1-2	-	TGTGCCAGCAGCGTAGACCAGGAGATTAACTATGGCTACACCTTC	CASSVDQEINYGYTF
-	TRBV14	TRBJ2-3	-	TGTGCCAGCAGCCCCCGAGGAGCGGGCGGCACAGATACGCAGTATTTT	CASSPRGAGGTDTQYF
-	TRBV7-9	TRBJ1-2	-	TGTGCCAACAGCAAGTCGGGTTTTGGCTACACCTTC	CANSKSGFGYTF
-	TRBV10-3	TRBJ1-2	TRBD1	TGTGCCATCAAGAAAACAGGGGGTGGCTATGGCTACACCTTC	CAIKKTGGGYGYTF
-	TRBV2	TRBJ1-5	-	TGTGCCAGCAGTCCACGGCCAGGGTCAAATCAGCCCCAGCATTTT	CASSPRPGSNQPQHF
-	TRBV19	TRBJ2-2	-	TGTGCCAGTAGTATAGACCTCCGGGGCAACACCGGGGAGCTGTTTTTT	CASSIDLRGNTGELFF
-	TRBV6-2/TRBV6-3	TRBJ2-1	TRBD2	TGTGCCAGCGCTAGGAGGTGGCGGGAGGTGAACAATGAGCAGTTCTTC	CASARRWREVNNEQFF
-	TRBV4-1	TRBJ1-5	-	TGCGCCAGCAGCCAAGGCCATAGCAATCAGCCCCAGCATTTT	CASSQGHSNQPQHF
-	TRBV7-6	TRBJ2-1	-	TGTGCCAGCAGCGCGGGACCTGTGAACAATGAGCAGTTCTTC	CASSAGPVNNEQFF
-	TRBV11-2	TRBJ2-5	TRBD2	TGTGCCAGCAGCTTAATCCCTAGCGGGGAAGAGACCCAGTACTTC	CASSLIPSGEETQYF
-	TRBV10-3	TRBJ1-2	-	TGTGCCATCAGTGAACCCGGACAGCTATACTATGGCTACACCTTC	CAISEPGQLYYGYTF
-	TRBV4-1	TRBJ2-3	-	TGCGCCAGCAGCAAACAGACGGGACGATCCGTAGTCGGTACGCAGTATTTT	CASSKQTGRSVVGTQYF
-	TRBV20-1	TRBJ2-7	-	TGCAGTGCCTCACCCGGGACTGGGGATGAGCAGTACTTC	CSASPGTGDEQYF
-	TRBV5-1	TRBJ2-3	-	TGCGCCAGCAGCCGGGAGAGTTCAAGCACAGATACGCAGTATTTT	CASSRESSSTDTQYF
few	TRBV24-1	TRBJ2-2	-	TGTGCCACCAGTGATGGTACCGGGGAGCTGTTTTTT	CATSDGTGELFF
few	TRBV24-1	TRBJ2-3	-	TGTGCCACCAGTGAAAGCACAGATACGCAGTATTTT	CATSESTDTQYF
-	TRBV7-4	TRBJ2-1	-	TGTGCCAGCAGCTCCGGGCGGGGTGATGAGCAGTTCTTC	CASSSGRGDEQFF
few	TRBV7-6	TRBJ2-3	-	TGTGCCAGCAGCTCCCCGGGGGCGAGCACAGATACGCAGTATTTT	CASSSPGASTDTQYF
-	TRBV27	TRBJ1-6	-	TGTGCCAGCAGTTTATCGAGGGGCTATAATTCACCCCTCCACTTT	CASSLSRGYNSPLHF
-	TRBV20-1	TRBJ1-3	-	TGCAGTGCTAGAGATCTGGCAGGGGATCTTTTCAAGGGAAACACCATATATTTT	CSARDLAGDLFKGNTIYF
once	TRBV6-1	TRBJ2-7	-	TGTGCCAGCAGTTCATCAGAGCGGGTACCATCCTACGAGCAGTACTTC	CASSSSERVPSYEQYF
many	TRBV7-2	TRBJ2-3	-	TGTGCCAGCACCGTTCGGGGACTTCGCACAGATACGCAGTATTTT	CASTVRGLRTDTQYF
many	TRBV7-2	TRBJ2-2	TRBD2	TGTGCCAGCAGCGATAGCGGGGGGGCGTCCGGGGAGCTGTTTTTT	CASSDSGGASGELFF
few	TRBV15	TRBJ1-2	-	TGTGCCACCAGGAGGTTGGAGGGTGGCTACACCTTC	CATRRLEGGYTF
few	TRBV7-8	TRBJ1-6	-	TGTGCCAGCAGCTTAGCGTGGGGGCGGGATTCACCCCTCCACTTT	CASSLAWGRDSPLHF
few	TRBV7-8	TRBJ1-2	-	TGTGCCAGCAGCTTAGTGACGCAGAACAACTATGGCTACACCTTC	CASSLVTQNNYGYTF
-	TRBV12-3/TRBV12-4	TRBJ1-2	TRBD1	TGTGCCAGCAGTCAGACAGGGGATCGCTACACCTTC	CASSQTGDRYTF
-	TRBV5-8	TRBJ2-1	-	TGTGCCAGCAGCTTGGAGGTTGGAGGCGGATTCGGTGAGCAGTTCTTC	CASSLEVGGGFGEQFF
-	TRBV19	TRBJ1-3	-	TGTGCCAGTAGTCGCTGGGGTTTTGGAAACACCATATATTTT	CASSRWGFGNTIYF
-	TRBV9	TRBJ1-5	TRBD1	TGTGCCAGCAGCGAGCCTCCCCAGAGGACAGGGGGCGCGGGAAGCAATCAGCCCCAGCATTTT	CASSEPPQRTGGAGSNQPQHF
-	TRBV7-9	TRBJ2-3	-	TGTGCCAGCAGCCCAGGGGATTTGGGCACAGATACGCAGTATTTT	CASSPGDLGTDTQYF
few	TRBV7-2	TRBJ2-3	-	TGTGCCAGCAGCTTAGTTCCCCAGGGTGCAGATACGCAGTATTTT	CASSLVPQGADTQYF
few	TRBV6-6	TRBJ2-5	TRBD2	TGTGCCACCAGGCGGGGGGGCGGGGAGACCCAGTACTTC	CATRRGGGETQYF
few	TRBV20-1	TRBJ1-4	-	TGCAGTGCTACCGACCCCACGAGGGGGGAAAAACTGTTTTTT	CSATDPTRGEKLFF